This T cell receptor (beta chain) was captured in a study of cytomegalovirus exposure and HLA in healthy donors. Regarding the study as a whole: An apparent linkage of common viral pathogens to several of the most significant clusters emerged in a later analysis. A later analysis reportedly found fewer N-insertions in an Asian-associated ancestry cluster than the approximately 700-donor mean.

The study ran its PCR with 60 Vbeta and 13 Jbeta primers. Sequencing was performed with immunoSEQ multiplex PCR; in TCRdb, only in-frame clones are kept and a portion is missing. The sample carries some 130,000 clones, over 75% recorded once. Deletions cut 2 bases from V and 4 bases from J, with 11 bases between. The germline V gene has CDR1 MNHEY and CDR2 SVGAGI. This CDR3 is 14 amino acids long. A remark on this clone: The antigen is undetermined.

The J gene is TRBJ1-2, the V gene TRBV6-5, with D perhaps TRBD1 (5 bases). This receptor was taken from a man aged 25-40 years in good health. Sequencing was done on a sample of PBMCs. The CDR3 here is CASSYGRASYGYTF. CDR3 coding DNA: TGTGCCAGCAGTTACGGCAGGGCTTCCTATGGCTACACCTTC.